This is a list of T cell receptor beta chains from one sample in a study of T-cell reconstitution after alpha-beta-depleted transplantation in children. TCRdb redid the calling of the PCR reads with MiXCR, one entry per CDR3 protein. The sample lists around 370,000 distinct CDR3 sequences, about a sixth seen once, with 35% to 50% in the top ten. Specimen: PBMCs, mostly from graft donor cells, collected 360 days after TCRalphabeta/CD19-depleted stem cell transplant. The receptor set was obtained from a male patient between 2 and 9 years old who had a stem cell transplant for acute lymphoblastic leukemia, so the T cells may come from the graft donor. CDR3s include the opening cysteine and the closing phenylalanine or tryptophan. Each record gives: V gene, clone size, D gene, J gene, CDR3 DNA, CDR3 protein. The D gene is left open where the match is weak. The size entry is marked missing in some rows and otherwise reads once, few, many or a size class.

>TRBV6-6|NA|TRBD1|TRBJ2-1
TGTGCCAGCATTGAGGGGGCCGACAATGAGCAGTTCTTC
CASIEGADNEQFF
>TRBV30|NA|TRBD2|TRBJ2-3
TGTGCCTGGAGTGGAATAGCGGGAACCTTGGATACGCAGTATTTT
CAWSGIAGTLDTQYF
>TRBV7-2|NA|NA|TRBJ2-2
TGTGCCAGCAGCTTTGGCGAGGACACCGGGGAGCTGTTTTTT
CASSFGEDTGELFF
>TRBV4-1|few|TRBD1|TRBJ1-2
TGCGCCAGCAGCGACCCCCGGCAGGGGGCATATGGCTACACCTTC
CASSDPRQGAYGYTF
>TRBV5-1|NA|NA|TRBJ2-7
TGCGCCAGCAGCTTGGAGGGACAAGGGCTCTACGAGCAGTACTTC
CASSLEGQGLYEQYF
>TRBV20-1|few|TRBD1|TRBJ2-7
TGCAGTGCTAGGGCCTTGAGGGGGACAGCCTACGAGCAGTACTTC
CSARALRGTAYEQYF
>TRBV4-3|NA|NA|TRBJ2-6
TGCGCCAGCAGCCAAGAGGTGGGCTCTGGGGCCAACGTCCTGACTTTC
CASSQEVGSGANVLTF
>TRBV12-3/TRBV12-4|few|TRBD1|TRBJ2-3
TGTGCCAGCAGTGACAGGGCGGAGGACTCAGATACGCAGTATTTT
CASSDRAEDSDTQYF
>TRBV14|few|NA|TRBJ1-4
TGTGCCAGCAGCCACAGGATCCGTAATGAAAAACTGTTTTTT
CASSHRIRNEKLFF
>TRBV14|NA|TRBD2|TRBJ2-1
TGTGCCAGCAGCCAACCGGGACTAGCGGCCCCATACAATGAGCAGTTCTTC
CASSQPGLAAPYNEQFF
>TRBV12-5|NA|TRBD2|TRBJ2-5
TGTGCTAGTGGTTTGGTACAAGCGGGGCCCAGGCAAGAGACCCAGTACTTC
CASGLVQAGPRQETQYF
>TRBV6-1|few|TRBD2|TRBJ2-2
TGTGCCAGCAGTGCGGGACTAGCCGGGGAGCTGTTTTTT
CASSAGLAGELFF
>TRBV4-3|many|TRBD2|TRBJ2-2
TGCGCCAGCAGCCGAGTAGCGGGAGGGCCCCGTGCCGGGGAGCTGTTTTTT
CASSRVAGGPRAGELFF
>TRBV10-3|NA|NA|TRBJ2-7
TGTGCCATCAGTGAATGGGGAGGTTCCTACGAGCAGTACTTC
CAISEWGGSYEQYF
>TRBV5-1|few|NA|TRBJ2-7
TGCGCCAGCAGCTTGGACTCAGGGGGGCTCGGTTACGAGCAGTACTTC
CASSLDSGGLGYEQYF
>TRBV20-1|NA|NA|TRBJ2-3
TGCAGTGCCTTGACAGGAGATACGCAGTATTTT
CSALTGDTQYF